This entry concerns a single TCR beta chain. From germline, CDR1 is SGHNT and CDR2 YENEEA. V lost 0 bases, J lost 0 bases, and 11 bases stayed unmatched. The CDR3 contains 20 residues. This sample was taken from a study of shared clonotypes between healthy human individuals. The assay ran at deep level. Generated by immunoSEQ multiplex PCR, the TCRdb table keeps only in-frame clones and is missing some. The table has 2 million to 2.5 million clones, 85% to 95% seen once; the top ten hold roughly 1.7%. Cells designated naive CD8 were CD45RO-negative and were positively selected for CCR7, with terminally differentiated effector memory CD45RA+ cells excluded.

This receptor was taken from a man in his late teens or twenties in good health. Some clones in this sample may be carry-over from other donors' samples. This chain links TRBV11-3 with TRBJ2-1, with 10 bases lining up with TRBD2. What was sequenced was naive CD8+ T cells from PBMCs. The chain's CDR3 is CASSLEARLAGPSSYNEQFF. CDR3 nucleotide sequence: TGTGCCAGCAGCTTAGAAGCGAGACTAGCGGGTCCGAGCTCCTACAATGAGCAGTTCTTC.